Listed below are T cell receptor beta chains from one sample, sequenced in a study of regulatory T cells in long-lasting Graves disease. MiXCR was run by TCRdb on the multiplex PCR reads, yielding one entry per CDR3 protein. The sample contains a few hundred thousand distinct CDR3 sequences, about 19% of which appear only once. Sequenced here: peripheral blood mononuclear cells (PBMCs), sampled at new diagnosis, from a patient treated with antithyroid drugs. The source is a female donor with Graves disease. CDR3s include the opening cysteine and the closing phenylalanine or tryptophan. Each record gives: clone size, D gene, V gene, J gene, CDR3 DNA, CDR3 protein. The D gene is left open where the match is weak. Some rows mark clone size as missing; the rest say once, few, many or name a class of expanded clone.

many	TRBD2	TRBV20-1	TRBJ2-3	TGCAGTGCTGGGACTAGGAGGGCAGATACGCAGTATTTT	CSAGTRRADTQYF
many	-	TRBV6-2/TRBV6-3	TRBJ1-5	TGTGCCAGCAGTTACGGACAGAATAGCAATCAGCCCCAGCATTTT	CASSYGQNSNQPQHF
many	-	TRBV11-2	TRBJ2-5	TGTGCCAGCAGCTTAGATCCCAGGGGAAAGACCCAGTACTTC	CASSLDPRGKTQYF
few	-	TRBV5-1	TRBJ1-6	TGCGCCAGCAGCTCCAATAAGAATTCACCCCTCCACTTT	CASSSNKNSPLHF
many	-	TRBV20-1	TRBJ2-7	TGCAGTGCTAGTAGGAGCTACGAGCAGTACTTC	CSASRSYEQYF
-	TRBD2	TRBV20-1	TRBJ2-5	TGCAGTGCTAGAGCGGGAGGGCCAGAGACCCAGTACTTC	CSARAGGPETQYF
-	-	TRBV25-1	TRBJ1-1	TGTGCCAGCAGTGTAGCTTGGGGGGTTTCGGACACTGAAGCTTTCTTT	CASSVAWGVSDTEAFF
-	-	TRBV2	TRBJ2-7	TGTGCCCGCGAGACGTCAAGGGGTTACTACGAGCAGTACTTC	CARETSRGYYEQYF
many	-	TRBV11-1	TRBJ2-5	TGTGCCAGCAGCGCCGGGGGACTTCTGGGGGAGACCCAGTACTTC	CASSAGGLLGETQYF
many	-	TRBV30	TRBJ2-7	TGTGCCTCCAGAGTTGGGGCCTACGAGCAGTGCTTC	CASRVGAYEQCF
many	-	TRBV7-2	TRBJ2-7	TGTGCCAGCAGCTTAGCGCCCGGGACTCCCGTGTACGAGCAGTACTTC	CASSLAPGTPVYEQYF
once	TRBD2	TRBV4-3	TRBJ2-1	TGCGCCAGCAGCCAGGGACTACTCTCCTACAATGAGCAGTTCTTC	CASSQGLLSYNEQFF
many	-	TRBV7-9	TRBJ1-1	TGTGCCAGCAGCTTAGAGGAGAACACTGAAGCTTTCTTT	CASSLEENTEAFF
many	TRBD1	TRBV29-1	TRBJ1-2	TGCAGCGCAACCCAAGCGGGACAGGGGTCCTATGGCTACACCTTC	CSATQAGQGSYGYTF
-	TRBD2	TRBV19	TRBJ2-5	TGTGCCAGTAGTCCCCTTCTAGCGGGGGAGGGCCAAGAGACCCAGTACTTC	CASSPLLAGEGQETQYF
few	-	TRBV29-1	TRBJ2-1	TGCAGCCAAGGGGGTCCTACCAGTGAGCAGTTCTTC	CSQGGPTSEQFF
few	-	TRBV14	TRBJ1-2	TGTGCCAGCAGCGCTACAGGGATCTACGGCTACACCTTC	CASSATGIYGYTF
many	TRBD1	TRBV2	TRBJ2-7	TGTGCCAGCAGCAGGGGGCCGGGCGAGCAGTACTTC	CASSRGPGEQYF
many	TRBD2	TRBV24-1	TRBJ2-1	TGTGCCACCAGTGACGCGACTAGCGGGAACTACAATGAGCAGTTCTTC	CATSDATSGNYNEQFF
-	TRBD2	TRBV20-1	TRBJ2-1	TGCAGTGCTCCATGGACTAGCGGGATCAGGGAGCAGTTCTTC	CSAPWTSGIREQFF
-	TRBD1	TRBV6-1	TRBJ2-7	TGTGCCAGCAGATCGCCGGGACAGGGTTGGTACGAGCAGTACTTC	CASRSPGQGWYEQYF
-	-	TRBV7-3	TRBJ2-1	TGTGCCAGCAGCCGGACAGCCGAGGGGTACAATGAGCAGTTCTTC	CASSRTAEGYNEQFF
many	-	TRBV14	TRBJ2-5	TGTGCCAGCAAAAAGACCCAGTACTTC	CASKKTQYF
-	TRBD1	TRBV2	TRBJ1-1	TGTGCCAGCAGTGACACAGGGGGCGTGATGAACACTGAAGCTTTCTTT	CASSDTGGVMNTEAFF
few	TRBD1	TRBV11-2	TRBJ2-5	TGTGCCAGCAGCCATACCCGGGACAGACAAGAGACCCAGTACTTC	CASSHTRDRQETQYF
many	-	TRBV14	TRBJ2-3	TGTGCCAGCAGCAAAGACGATTGGGCCTCCACAGATACGCAGTATTTT	CASSKDDWASTDTQYF
-	-	TRBV4-3	TRBJ2-3	TGTGCCAGCAGCAGATCCGACAGCCCTCCTAGCACAGATACGCAGTATTTT	CASSRSDSPPSTDTQYF
few	-	TRBV7-9	TRBJ2-5	TGTGCCAGCAGTATTGGGAACAGCCAAGAGACCCAGTACTTC	CASSIGNSQETQYF
many	-	TRBV24-1	TRBJ2-1	TGTGCCACCAGTGATGCCCGCGGCACCCGATACAATGAGCAGTTCTTC	CATSDARGTRYNEQFF
many	TRBD1	TRBV9	TRBJ1-5	TGTGCCAGCAGCGCCGGGACAGGGGGTGTGGTACAGCCCCAGCATTTT	CASSAGTGGVVQPQHF
-	-	TRBV7-2	TRBJ1-1	TGTGCCAGCACCAGGTTCGAGGGCATGAACACTGAAGCTTTCTTT	CASTRFEGMNTEAFF
many	-	TRBV6-1	TRBJ2-3	TGTGCCAGCAGACGGCCCGACACAGATACGCAGTATTTT	CASRRPDTDTQYF
many	-	TRBV7-2	TRBJ2-3	TGTGCCAGCAGCCCTAGACGCACAGATACGCAGTATTTT	CASSPRRTDTQYF
many	-	TRBV9	TRBJ1-1	TGTGCCAGCAGCGTAGAAGTGGGGAACACTGAAGCTTTCTTT	CASSVEVGNTEAFF
many	-	TRBV10-3	TRBJ2-1	TGTGCCATCAGTGAAAGTGCTAACGATGAGCAGTTCTTC	CAISESANDEQFF
-	TRBD1	TRBV12-3/TRBV12-4	TRBJ2-5	TGTGCCAGCGCGCCAGAGGGACAGGAGACCCAGTACTTC	CASAPEGQETQYF
many	-	TRBV7-9	TRBJ1-4	TGTGCCAGCAGCCACGGACAGATGGAGGAAAAACTGTTTTTT	CASSHGQMEEKLFF
many	-	TRBV12-3/TRBV12-4	TRBJ1-6	TGTGCCAGCAGTCTACGTCCAGGCAATTCACCCCTCCACTTT	CASSLRPGNSPLHF
-	-	TRBV4-1	TRBJ2-4	TGCGCCAGCAGCCAAGGAACAGTGCTGGACATTCAGTACTTC	CASSQGTVLDIQYF
many	TRBD1	TRBV2	TRBJ1-5	TGTGCCAGCAAGGTTGGGACAGTAAGTCAGCCCCAGCATTTT	CASKVGTVSQPQHF
-	-	TRBV20-1	TRBJ1-2	TGCAGTGCTAGAGGACAGCTCGACTATGGCTACACCTTC	CSARGQLDYGYTF
many	-	TRBV10-3	TRBJ2-1	TGTGCCATCAGAGGAGGGCCAAGGAATGAGCAGTTCTTC	CAIRGGPRNEQFF
many	TRBD1	TRBV3-1	TRBJ2-3	TGTGCCAGCAGCCAAGAGAACAGGGGGAAAGAAGATACGCAGTATTTT	CASSQENRGKEDTQYF
few	TRBD1	TRBV12-3/TRBV12-4	TRBJ1-5	TGTGCCAGCAGAGGGGGGGCAGGGGGAAATCAGCCCCAGCATTTT	CASRGGAGGNQPQHF
many	TRBD1	TRBV7-9	TRBJ2-3	TGTGCCAGCAGCGTAAGGGGGCCAGATACGCAGTATTTT	CASSVRGPDTQYF